This TCR beta chain was captured in a study of T cells after yellow fever vaccination. General study results and limits: Some clonotypes, a small share, were shared between CD4 and CD8 compartments.

Points on this clonotype: The antigen is unknown.

Germline V lookup: CDR1 SGHVS, CDR2 FNYEAQ. The CDR3 is 14 residues long. Trimming stripped 6 bases from V and 2 bases from J, with 13 bases between. By 5'RACE template switching, TCR cDNA was produced, with a universal primer site and UMIs added in the process. TCRdb passed the 5' RACE reads through MiXCR, listing each CDR3 protein once. The repertoire holds about 320,000 distinct CDR3 sequences, about 11% seen once, with about 3.5% in the top ten. This material consisted of CD4+ T cells sorted from PBMCs, taken 45 days after the yellow fever booster vaccination. This clonotype was sampled from a man aged 18 to 30 who received the YFV17D yellow fever vaccine. The rearrangement joins TRBV7-6 to TRBJ1-1; D is possibly TRBD1 (6 bases). The CDR3 loop reads CASRTPGANTEAFF. The CDR3 DNA is TGTGCCAGCAGGACTCCAGGGGCCAACACTGAAGCTTTCTTT.